This entry concerns a single T cell receptor beta chain. Antigen specificity is unknown. The table came from immunoSEQ multiplex PCR; TCRdb's copy has only in-frame clones and leaves some out. The sample yields about 140,000 clones, 80% to 95% seen once. The CDR3 loop spans 14 amino acids. The ends lost 11 bases at V and 3 bases at J; junction bases unmatched: 11. Per germline, CDR1 LNHDA and CDR2 SQIVND (reference sequence). The data stem from a study of T cell responses to AZD1222 COVID-19 vaccine. At the level of the study: Samples with a second dose at about 4 or about 12 weeks were pooled together. Whole-study results and caveats: Among those given AZD1222, only 6 or 7 were seropositive at baseline. Clonal diversity was possibly underestimated; the donors were predominantly white British and more often female. Spike-specific TCR depth and breadth grew after two AZD1222 doses.

This material consisted of peripheral blood, taken on day 0 of AZD1222 vaccination. The source of this sequence is an adult in good health. This sequence joins TRBV19 and TRBJ2-7; TRBD1 agrees at 9 bases. DNA of the CDR3: TGTGCCGGTCCTAACAGGGGGCTACGCTACGAGCAGTACTTC. The encoded protein is CAGPNRGLRYEQYF.